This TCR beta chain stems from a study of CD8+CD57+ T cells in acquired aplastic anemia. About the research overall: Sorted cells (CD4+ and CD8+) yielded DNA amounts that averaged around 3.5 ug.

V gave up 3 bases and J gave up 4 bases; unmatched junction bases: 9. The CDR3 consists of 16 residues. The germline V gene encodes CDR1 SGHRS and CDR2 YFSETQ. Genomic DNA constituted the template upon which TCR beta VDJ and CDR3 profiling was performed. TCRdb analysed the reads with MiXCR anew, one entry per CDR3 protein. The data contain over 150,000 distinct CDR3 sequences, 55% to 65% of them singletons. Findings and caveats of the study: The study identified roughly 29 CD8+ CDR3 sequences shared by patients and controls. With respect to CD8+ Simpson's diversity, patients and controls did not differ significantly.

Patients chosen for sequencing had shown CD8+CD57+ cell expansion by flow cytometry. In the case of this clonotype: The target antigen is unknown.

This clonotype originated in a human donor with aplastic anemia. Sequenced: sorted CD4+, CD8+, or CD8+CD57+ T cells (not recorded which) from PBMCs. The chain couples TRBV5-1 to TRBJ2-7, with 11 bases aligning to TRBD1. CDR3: CASSSGTGGLGYEQYF. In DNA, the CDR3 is TGCGCCAGCAGCTCCGGGACAGGGGGTCTGGGTTACGAGCAGTACTTC.